The present entry profiles one TCR beta chain with its context. For Graves' hyperthyroidism to be stable, ophthalmopathy could not progress within 18 months. Newly diagnosed hyperthyroidism, duration under 2 months, in patients aged 18 to 65. Patients were excluded because of uncontrolled infection, other autoimmune disease, pregnancy or lactation. The CDR3 consists of 14 residues. CDR1 and CDR2 (germline): KGHSH, LQKENI. V lost 4 bases to trimming and J lost 5 bases; unmatched junction nucleotides: 5. The entry originates in a study of T cells in Graves' hyperthyroidism and ophthalmopathy. RNA transcripts were the template for amplifying TCR beta CDR3 regions. HTBI primers were employed in a first-round RT-PCR of the TCR CDR3. TCRdb called the multiplex PCR reads again in MiXCR, with one record for every CDR3 protein. The data contain roughly 660,000 distinct CDR3 sequences, 15% to 20% of them singletons.

J is TRBJ1-5 and V is TRBV18, with 7 bases aligning to TRBD1. The source material was blood. This TCR came from a man aged 50 to 60 with Graves' hyperthyroidism. The chain's CDR3 is CASSHRDSDQPQHF. CDR3 bases: TGTGCCAGCTCACACCGGGACAGTGATCAGCCCCAGCATTTT.